A selection of T cell receptor beta chains follows, all from one sample in a study of cytotoxic CD8 clonotypes in ibrutinib-treated CLL. Clones were read by immunoSEQ multiplex PCR, and TCRdb kept only the in-frame ones, dropping some. This table has roughly 150,000 clones, about 88% appearing once. The sequencing here drew on PBMCs, taken at disease progression, from a patient treated with ibrutinib. These receptors were collected from a human donor with chronic lymphocytic leukemia. The CDR3 runs from the conserved cysteine through the conserved F or W. Fields, in order: J gene, CDR3 length, V gene, D gene, CDR3 protein. D genes are given only for firm matches.

j_call: TRBJ2-7
cdr3_length: 15
v_call: TRBV5-4
d_call: -
cdr3_aa: CASSFRFREVAEQYF

j_call: TRBJ1-4
cdr3_length: 11
v_call: TRBV6-1
d_call: -
cdr3_aa: CASRVYEKLFF

j_call: TRBJ2-6
cdr3_length: 11
v_call: TRBV7-9
d_call: -
cdr3_aa: CASSLDSQLTF

j_call: TRBJ1-4
cdr3_length: 10
v_call: TRBV11-2
d_call: -
cdr3_aa: CASGNEKLFF

j_call: TRBJ1-2
cdr3_length: 13
v_call: TRBV29-1
d_call: TRBD1
cdr3_aa: CSVDLKQGYGYTF

j_call: TRBJ2-1
cdr3_length: 14
v_call: TRBV6-6
d_call: -
cdr3_aa: CASNTKGVQGEQFF

j_call: TRBJ2-1
cdr3_length: 13
v_call: TRBV9
d_call: -
cdr3_aa: CASSVANYNEQFF

j_call: TRBJ2-6
cdr3_length: 18
v_call: TRBV9
d_call: -
cdr3_aa: CASSEAGGFGSGANVLTF

j_call: TRBJ2-7
cdr3_length: 14
v_call: TRBV6-6
d_call: -
cdr3_aa: CASTDGVRTYEQYF

j_call: TRBJ2-2
cdr3_length: 15
v_call: TRBV9
d_call: -
cdr3_aa: CASSPRSGSTGELFF

j_call: TRBJ1-2
cdr3_length: 12
v_call: TRBV19
d_call: TRBD1
cdr3_aa: CASSRAGGRYTF

j_call: TRBJ1-1
cdr3_length: 17
v_call: TRBV15
d_call: -
cdr3_aa: CATSSQRDTLTNTEAFF

j_call: TRBJ2-7
cdr3_length: 19
v_call: TRBV4-1
d_call: TRBD1
cdr3_aa: CASSQDPPLGTGGFYEQYF

j_call: TRBJ2-3
cdr3_length: 15
v_call: TRBV5-1
d_call: -
cdr3_aa: CASSFVTGGTDTQYF

j_call: TRBJ2-7
cdr3_length: 17
v_call: TRBV29-1
d_call: TRBD2
cdr3_aa: CSVEGLEEREGGYEQYF

j_call: TRBJ2-5
cdr3_length: 17
v_call: TRBV10-1
d_call: -
cdr3_aa: CASSRVAELPGGKTQYF

j_call: TRBJ1-2
cdr3_length: 15
v_call: TRBV6-5
d_call: TRBD1
cdr3_aa: CASREEGTGVYGYTF

j_call: TRBJ2-7
cdr3_length: 14
v_call: TRBV5-1
d_call: -
cdr3_aa: CASSTGDSVYEQYF

j_call: TRBJ2-1
cdr3_length: 14
v_call: TRBV5-1
d_call: -
cdr3_aa: CASSLSTTVIEQFF

j_call: TRBJ2-7
cdr3_length: 14
v_call: TRBV27
d_call: TRBD1
cdr3_aa: CASSTTGGIYEQYF

j_call: TRBJ2-7
cdr3_length: 14
v_call: TRBV27
d_call: TRBD2
cdr3_aa: CASSQTSGSYEQYF

j_call: TRBJ2-5
cdr3_length: 17
v_call: TRBV7-6
d_call: TRBD2
cdr3_aa: CASSLGTSGSSVQTQYF

j_call: TRBJ2-1
cdr3_length: 14
v_call: TRBV19
d_call: -
cdr3_aa: CASSATTGMHEQFF

j_call: TRBJ2-7
cdr3_length: 14
v_call: TRBV7-3
d_call: TRBD1
cdr3_aa: CASSGTGGASEQYF

j_call: TRBJ1-5
cdr3_length: 15
v_call: TRBV19
d_call: -
cdr3_aa: CASRLWTDSNQPQHF

j_call: TRBJ1-2
cdr3_length: 14
v_call: TRBV4-3
d_call: -
cdr3_aa: CASSQVASPYGYTF

j_call: TRBJ2-7
cdr3_length: 16
v_call: TRBV29-1
d_call: -
cdr3_aa: CSVDVARRWDSYEQYF

j_call: TRBJ1-5
cdr3_length: 15
v_call: TRBV18
d_call: -
cdr3_aa: CASSPPPRGNQPQHF

j_call: TRBJ2-1
cdr3_length: 19
v_call: TRBV5-1
d_call: TRBD2
cdr3_aa: CASRSNSGRAGNIYNEQFF